This entry features one T cell receptor (beta chain) sequence. Its antigen is unidentified. The sample comes from a study of early T cells in non-severe SARS-CoV-2 infection. Overall study: Unsorted whole-blood RNA was sequenced in bulk, leaving chains unpaired. Whole-study findings and limits: Anti-spike CD8 responses were favored in VDJdb matching, and private and CD4 specificities were missed.

The protocol attached unique molecular identifiers to individual cDNA molecules. TCRdb re-derived calls from the 5' RACE reads in MiXCR, one entry per CDR3 protein. The sample holds 65,000 to 80,000 distinct CDR3 sequences, around 13% seen once. Germline CDR1 KGHDR, CDR2 SFDVKD. Trimming left V 5 bases short and J 5 bases short, with 8 bases between. The CDR3 is 13 residues long. The source of this sequence is an adult who was a healthcare worker with PCR-confirmed SARS-CoV-2 infection or an uninfected control (not recorded which). J is TRBJ2-2 and V is TRBV24-1, with D hard to call. Sequenced: whole blood. In DNA form, the CDR3 reads TGTGCCACCAGTGGTAGTCGAACCGGGGAGCTGTTTTTT. Encoded protein: CATSGSRTGELFF.